This T cell receptor (beta chain) was sequenced during a study of T cell changes during pregnancy in multiple sclerosis (dated by TCRdb to between 2018 and 2020). About the study as a whole: The study looked at changes in the T cell repertoire across pregnancy in women with multiple sclerosis.

CDR1 is given as SQVTM and CDR2 as ANQGSEA, both from the germline V gene. For this chain, trimming is 3 bases at the V end and 2 bases at the J end, and the number of junction bases without a gene match is 5. Its CDR3 holds 16 amino acids, cysteine through phenylalanine. Of the read, only the CDR3 DNA is kept; its 48 bases are in frame from base 1. The library relied on the immunoSEQ multiplex PCR assay. The source is immuneACCESS, and TCRdb retained only in-frame sequences with V and J called. Part of the clones is not carried over; for the studies checked, unresolved V genes explain less than half of this, and the remainder is unexplained. The sample table shows some 60,000 clones, and more than 85% are seen once. The ten top clones hold roughly 2.7% of the sample. To note about this clone: Its specific antigen is unknown. No base quality values were provided; no much bigger clone lies one nucleotide off.

The chain is encoded by TRBV29-1 joined to TRBJ2-3; the central 13 bases match TRBD2. The specimen was peripheral blood, collected in the third trimester of pregnancy. This TCR came from a female donor in good health, enrolled as a control in a pregnancy study. The nucleotide sequence reads as follows: TGCAGCGTTGATAGGACTAGCGGGAGCTTCACAGATACGCAGTATTTT. Translated, this is CSVDRTSGSFTDTQYF.